This T cell receptor beta chain was recorded in a study of T cell repertoires in cytomegalovirus infection. Study-level findings and limits: Totalled public TCR beta family frequency picked out people who carried CMV plus the relevant HLA.

TCRdb re-analysed the reads in MiXCR, keeping a single row per CDR3 protein. Altogether some 50,000 distinct CDR3 sequences are present, roughly 22% being singletons, with the ten largest covering roughly 90%. This clonotype was counted between two and nine times. The antigen is undetermined. There are 14 residues in the CDR3. V lost 0 bases and J 3 bases, leaving 9 bases between the germline ends. Germline loops: CDR1 MNHEY, CDR2 SMNVEV (reference sequence). This receptor was identified in a human donor in good health (CMV status not recorded). Some clones in this sample may be carry-over from other donors' samples. The V gene is TRBV27, the J gene TRBJ2-7, with no clear D. The sample consisted of CD8+ T cells from cultured PBMCs, taken from culture after CMV antigen stimulation. The CDR3 DNA sequence: TGTGCCAGCAGTTTATCGGCCCAGCTCTACGAGCAGTACTTC. Protein sequence: CASSLSAQLYEQYF.